The next 23 T cell receptor beta chains were all read from a single sample in a study of HIV-infected children after antiretroviral therapy interruption. The treatment denotes: PENTA 11 planned treatment interruption arm or continuous ART arm. RNA-based 3' RACE libraries used unique molecular identifiers. One entry per CDR3 protein results from TCRdb running MiXCR on the 3' RACE reads. In the table there are over 35,000 distinct CDR3 sequences, 6.5% of which are singletons. The sequencing here drew on CD45RA+ CD4+ T cells from PBMCs, pooled from several time points, taken from a donor given antiretroviral therapy, either interrupted or continuous. The sample's subset: naive CD4+ CD45RA+ CD45RO- T cells. These receptors were taken from a pool of human donors with HIV.

This clonotype was found many times. The V and J genes are TRBV5-1 and TRBJ2-3, with D maybe TRBD1 (6 bases). Germline CDR1 SGHRS, CDR2 YFSETQ. Trimming removed 0 bases from V and 3 bases from J, with 26 bases in between. CDR3 length: 20 residues. The CDR3 DNA follows: TGCGCCAGCAGCTTGGGAGTAAGGGGCCAAACCGGGACATTAACAGATACGCAGTATTTT. It codes for CASSLGVRGQTGTLTDTQYF.

In this sample, this clonotype turned up many times. This chain uses TRBV27 with TRBJ2-3, with D perhaps given as TRBD1 or TRBD2 (5 bases each). The CDR3 totals 17 residues. From germline, CDR1 is MNHEY and CDR2 SMNVEV (reference sequence). V lost 6 bases, J lost 2 bases, and 21 bases lay in between. CDR3 sequence reads: CASSWEKARGATDTQYF. For the CDR3, the DNA is TGTGCCAGCAGCTGGGAAAAAGCGAGAGGGGCCACAGATACGCAGTATTTT.

This clonotype was counted at least ten times. The rearrangement uses TRBV20-1 and TRBJ1-4, with D possibly matching TRBD1 (6 bases). CDR3 length: 16 residues. Germline V gene sequence: CDR1 DFQATT, CDR2 SNEGSKA (reference sequence). The V end was cut by 0 bases, the J end by 4 bases, with 15 bases between. Here the CDR3 DNA reads TGCAGTGCTAGAGAACCCTTCACAGGGAATAATGAAAAACTGTTTTTT. Encoded protein: CSAREPFTGNNEKLFF.

This clonotype was seen ten or more times. The V gene is TRBV27, the J gene TRBJ2-1; TRBD1 aligns across 9 bases. Germline CDR1 is MNHEY and CDR2 is SMNVEV (reference sequence). Losses at the gene ends were 6 bases for V and 9 bases for J; bases not matched to a gene: 3. The CDR3 covers 12 residues. The CDR3 DNA follows: TGTGCCAGCAGCCGGACAGGGGCTGAGCAGTTCTTC. Encoded protein: CASSRTGAEQFF.

The table lists this clonotype with many counts. The V gene is TRBV20-1, the J gene TRBJ2-7; no firm D call. The CDR3 totals 10 residues. V dropped 4 bases and J dropped 5 bases, with 6 bases sitting between them. Germline V CDR1 and CDR2: DFQATT, SNEGSKA (reference sequence). The CDR3 DNA is TGCAGTGCTAAGGCAGACGAGCAGTACTTC. As protein: CSAKADEQYF.

The chain has TRBV12-3 or TRBV12-4 and TRBJ2-1; 10 bases are a match to TRBD2. This CDR3 has 16 residues. J lost 8 bases, V lost 2 bases, and 9 bases had no gene match. The DNA for the CDR3 is TGTGCCAGCAGTTTACCCCCAGCGGGGGGGCGCCATGAGCAGTTCTTC. It is translated as CASSLPPAGGRHEQFF.

This clonotype was observed many times. The chain carries TRBV27 and TRBJ2-7; 9 positions match TRBD1. The germline V gene encodes CDR1 MNHEY and CDR2 SMNVEV (reference sequence). The CDR3 has 15 amino acids. After removal of 3 bases from V and 3 bases from J, the junction contained 6 bases not matched to a gene. The CDR3 region has the DNA TGTGCCAGCAGTTTCAAAAGGGACAGGGACTACGAGCAGTACTTC. This gives the protein CASSFKRDRDYEQYF.

This clonotype showed up many times. The chain employs TRBV19 and TRBJ1-2; 7 bases line up with TRBD1. Germline loops: CDR1 LNHDA, CDR2 SQIVND (reference sequence). The CDR3 is made up of 13 amino acids. Losses at the gene ends were 5 bases for V and 6 bases for J; bases not matched to a gene: 6. The CDR3 coding sequence is TGTGCCAGTAGTGTGGACAGGAGGGATGGCTACACCTTC. Translated, it gives CASSVDRRDGYTF.

This clonotype was counted ten times or more. The V and J genes are TRBV7-8 and TRBJ1-1, with 7 bases that match TRBD1. V shed 3 bases and J 3 bases; nucleotides not matched to a gene: 4. The CDR3 loop spans 14 amino acids. The germline gives CDR1 SGHVS, CDR2 FQNEAQ. CDR3 DNA sequence: TGTGCCAGCAGCTTCCTCAGGGGGGACACTGAAGCTTTCTTT. Protein: CASSFLRGDTEAFF.

This clonotype was recorded at least ten times. An end of the junction differs from the germline gene, which may be a read error. The rearrangement joins TRBV30 to TRBJ2-5; D possibly uses TRBD1 or TRBD2 (6 bases each). CDR1 GTSNPN and CDR2 SVGIG come from the germline V gene (reference sequence). CDR3 length: 15 residues. CDR3 nucleotide sequence: TGTGCCAGCAGTCTGCGACTGGGGGGCCAAGACACCCAGTACTTT. Amino acids: CASSLRLGGQDTQYF.

This clonotype appeared a single time. A read error may explain this, as a much larger clone is one base away. The V call is TRBV6-5, the J call TRBJ1-2; 9 positions agree with TRBD1. CDR1 and CDR2 (germline): MNHEY, SVGAGI. This CDR3 spans 14 amino acids. CDR3 sequence (DNA): TGTGCCAGCAGGACCGGGACAGGGAACTATGGCTACGCCTTC. This gives the protein CASRTGTGNYGYAF.

The sample holds many counts of this clonotype. The V call is TRBV6-6, the J call TRBJ2-7; a possible D gene is TRBD1 (5 bases). The V end was cut by 6 bases, the J end by 2 bases, with 8 bases between. Per germline, CDR1 MNHNY and CDR2 SVGAGI (reference sequence). The CDR3 totals 12 residues. CDR3 in amino acids: CASRAGTYEQYF. The CDR3, as DNA: TGTGCCAGCAGAGCAGGGACCTACGAGCAGTACTTC.

This clonotype was recorded many times. The chain couples TRBV28 to TRBJ2-2; D is perhaps TRBD1 or TRBD2 (6 bases each). CDR1 and CDR2 (germline): MDHEN, SYDVKM. The CDR3 contains 18 residues. V was clipped by 5 bases and J by 0 bases, with 19 bases between them. CDR3 sequence (DNA): TGTGCCAGCAGTCCAGACAGGTGGGGGACTTCGAACACCGGGGAGCTGTTTTTT. Its protein is CASSPDRWGTSNTGELFF.

This clonotype was counted ten times or more. J is TRBJ1-4 and V is TRBV19; 12 bases fit TRBD1. The germline V gene has CDR1 LNHDA and CDR2 SQIVND (reference sequence). V shed 5 bases, J shed 12 bases, and the junction held 7 bases outside the gene matches. The CDR3 has 14 residues. The CDR3 loop reads CASSGDRGPSELFF. CDR3 nucleotides: TGTGCCAGTAGTGGGGACAGGGGGCCTTCTGAACTGTTTTTT.

This clonotype was found a few times. The gene calls are TRBV29-1 and TRBJ1-2; TRBD1 might be the D (6 bases). CDR3 length: 13 amino acids. Trimming took 6 bases from V and 1 from J, leaving 12 bases between them. The germline gives CDR1 SQVTM, CDR2 ANQGSEA. The CDR3 protein is CSVPGQSNYGYTF. The CDR3 coding sequence is TGCAGCGTCCCGGGACAAAGTAACTATGGCTACACCTTC.

This clonotype showed up many times. This rearrangement joins TRBV28 to TRBJ2-7, with D maybe TRBD2 (6 bases). V lost 8 bases to trimming and J lost 0 bases, with 17 bases between them. Germline assignment: CDR1 MDHEN and CDR2 SYDVKM. The CDR3 extends over 15 amino acids. CDR3 amino acids: CASGQMGDSSYEQYF. The CDR3 DNA sequence: TGTGCCAGCGGTCAGATGGGGGACTCCTCCTACGAGCAGTACTTC.

This rearrangement joins TRBV12-3 or TRBV12-4 to TRBJ1-1; 8 bases are a match to TRBD1. After removal of 8 bases from V and 4 bases from J, the junction contained 3 bases not matched to a gene. The CDR3 has 12 residues. The DNA of the CDR3 is TGTGCCAGCGAAACAGGGGGCACTGAAGCTTTCTTT. Translated: CASETGGTEAFF.

This clonotype has a count of ten or more. The rearrangement uses TRBV7-2 and TRBJ2-1, with no clear D. CDR3 length: 12 residues. CDR1 is SGHTA, CDR2 FQGNSA, per germline. Trimming took off 0 bases at V and 6 bases at J, with 3 bases between the two ends. In DNA, the CDR3 is TGTGCCAGCAGCTTAGCGGTCAATGAGCAGTTCTTC. Translated, it gives CASSLAVNEQFF.

This clonotype has a count of ten or more. The J gene is TRBJ2-2, the V gene TRBV10-3, with 7 bases lining up with TRBD1. The CDR3 has 15 amino acids. Germline CDR1 is ENHRY and CDR2 is SYGVKD. Trimming took 4 bases from V and 6 from J; bases not matched to a gene: 8. CDR3 bases: TGTGCCATCAGTGCCCGGGACAGAGGGCCCGGGGAGCTGTTTTTT. Translating it yields CAISARDRGPGELFF.

The chain combines TRBV28 with TRBJ2-7; 10 nucleotides agree with TRBD2. Unmatched junction bases numbered 23, after V lost 7 bases and J lost 5 bases. There are 19 residues in the CDR3. Germline V lookup: CDR1 MDHEN, CDR2 SYDVKM. The CDR3 nucleotides read TGTGCCAGCACCATCTACGGCGGTCCAGCGGGAGGGCCAGTCCACGAGCAGTACTTC. Translated: CASTIYGGPAGGPVHEQYF.

This clonotype has at least ten counts. This chain joins TRBV6-2 or TRBV6-3 and TRBJ1-1, with 7 bases aligning to TRBD1. Trimming removed 0 bases from V and 2 bases from J; junction bases left unmatched: 9. This CDR3 comprises 17 residues. Germline CDR1 and CDR2: MNHEY and SVGEGT. The CDR3 loop is CASSYSIKQGGNTEAFF. In DNA form, the CDR3 reads TGTGCCAGCAGTTACTCTATTAAGCAGGGGGGTAACACTGAAGCTTTCTTT.

The rearrangement uses TRBV6-6 and TRBJ1-1; D is possibly TRBD1 (6 bases). Looked up from germline, CDR1 is MNHNY and CDR2 is SVGAGI (reference sequence). The CDR3 totals 17 residues. V dropped 0 bases and J dropped 0 bases, with 14 bases sitting between them. DNA for the CDR3: TGTGCCAGCAGTTACTCGGCTTTACAGGGAATGAACACTGAAGCTTTCTTT. Amino acid sequence: CASSYSALQGMNTEAFF.

Many counts were recorded for this clonotype. The J gene is TRBJ1-4, the V gene TRBV25-1; TRBD1 agrees at 7 bases. The CDR3 extends over 16 amino acids. Germline loops: CDR1 MGHDK, CDR2 SYGVNS. V was pared by 2 bases and J by 4 bases, with 7 bases of the junction left unmatched. The CDR3 loop is CASSETRHRGNEKLFF. The CDR3, as DNA: TGTGCCAGCAGTGAAACCCGTCACAGGGGTAATGAAAAACTGTTTTTT.